These 28 T cell receptor beta chains originate from one sample sequenced in a study of technical replicates of blood from four donors. The assay was immunoSEQ multiplex PCR, and TCRdb's table has in-frame clones only and misses some. The data contain 75,000 to 90,000 clones, roughly 94% of them seen just once; the ten biggest clones take up 0.34%. Sequenced: T cells isolated from PBMCs. These receptors originate from a human donor in good health.

The CDR3 DNA sequence: TGCAGCGTTGGACAGGTCCGCTCTCCCTATGGCTACACCTTC. Translation gives CSVGQVRSPYGYTF. V usage is TRBV29-1 and J usage is TRBJ1-2, with TRBD1 as a possible D gene (6 bases). Trimming removed 4 bases at V and 4 bases at J, with 16 bases between. CDR3 length: 14 residues. Germline V gene lookup returns CDR1 SQVTM and CDR2 ANQGSEA.

This rearrangement joins TRBV9 to TRBJ2-2; the D gene is possibly TRBD1 (5 bases). Trimming shortened V by 3 bases and J by 1 base, and 19 bases separated the two germline ends. CDR3 length equals 18 residues. Per germline, CDR1 SGDLS and CDR2 YYNGEE. CDR3 protein: CASSAINGADRNTGELFF. CDR3 DNA: TGTGCCAGCAGCGCAATCAATGGGGCGGACCGGAACACCGGGGAGCTGTTTTTT.

The rearrangement links TRBV28 to TRBJ2-7; D is undetermined. The germline V gene has CDR1 MDHEN and CDR2 SYDVKM. This CDR3 has 18 amino acids. V shed 6 bases and J shed 1 base, with 25 bases lying between them. The CDR3 region is CASSQFHLRSMQSYEQYF. CDR3 in DNA: TGTGCCAGCAGCCAATTTCACCTCAGGTCAATGCAGTCCTACGAGCAGTACTTC.

The chain is built from TRBV4-1 and TRBJ2-3; a weak D match, TRBD2 (5 bases). From germline, CDR1 is MGHRA and CDR2 YSYEKL. The CDR3 contains 15 residues. V was trimmed by 0 bases and J by 2 bases, leaving 9 bases between them. CDR3 in DNA: TGCGCCAGCAGCCAAGAAATGGAGGTCACAGATACGCAGTATTTT. It yields the protein CASSQEMEVTDTQYF.

This chain joins TRBV28 and TRBJ2-3, with D perhaps TRBD1 (5 bases). CDR1 MDHEN and CDR2 SYDVKM come from the germline V gene. V was cut by 3 bases and J by 1 base, with 8 bases left in between. The CDR3 extends over 14 amino acids. The CDR3 DNA reads TGTGCCAGCAGTTTGGGGCAGGGCACAGATACGCAGTATTTT. Translating it yields CASSLGQGTDTQYF. Using reference TRBV28 and TRBJ2-3 for the parts outside the CDR3, the full variable domain is DVKVTQSSRYLVKRTGEKVFLECVQDMDHENMFWYRQDPGLGLRLIYFSYDVKMKEKGDIPEGYSVSREKKERFSLILESASTNQTSMYLCASSLGQGTDTQYFGPGTRLTVL.

The CDR3 region is CASSPRQGEATEAFF. The CDR3 DNA reads TGTGCCAGCTCACCCAGACAGGGAGAGGCCACTGAAGCTTTCTTT. The chain joins TRBV18 to TRBJ1-1; 7 bases line up with TRBD1. The CDR3 runs 15 residues. V shed 3 bases and J 4 bases; nucleotides not matched to a gene: 8. Germline assignment: CDR1 KGHSH and CDR2 LQKENI.

The chain links TRBV6-4 to TRBJ2-3, with a possible D match to TRBD1 (7 bases). CDR1 is MRHNA and CDR2 is SNTAGT in the germline V gene. V was cut by 3 bases and J by 4 bases, with 11 bases left in between. This CDR3 spans 14 amino acids. CDR3 nucleotides: TGTGCCAGCAGTGAAGTCAGGGGGGCAGATACGCAGTATTTT. It yields the protein CASSEVRGADTQYF.

CDR3 protein: CAISDSDRTAYEQYF. The CDR3, as DNA: TGTGCCATCAGCGATTCCGACAGAACCGCCTACGAGCAGTACTTC. This rearrangement joins TRBV10-3 to TRBJ2-7; D may be TRBD1 (5 bases). V shed 6 bases and J shed 2 bases, with 17 bases lying between them. CDR3 size: 15 residues. The germline gives CDR1 ENHRY, CDR2 SYGVKD.

This chain joins TRBV27 and TRBJ1-2; perhaps TRBD1 as D (5 bases). Trimming pared 2 bases from V and 4 bases from J, leaving 11 bases between. The germline CDR1 and CDR2 sequences are MNHEY and SMNVEV (reference sequence). This CDR3 spans 14 amino acids. In DNA form, the CDR3 reads TGTGCCAGCAGTTTAAATGGGGCGGCCTATGGCTACACCTTC. This gives the protein CASSLNGAAYGYTF.

The chain couples TRBV7-9 to TRBJ2-7; 7 positions match TRBD2. The CDR3 extends over 14 amino acids. Germline V gene lookup returns CDR1 SEHNR and CDR2 FQNEAQ (reference sequence). V shed 8 bases and J 2 bases; nucleotides not matched to a gene: 9. CDR3 sequence: CASRPSGDPYEQYF. The CDR3 nucleotides read TGTGCCAGCCGGCCTAGCGGTGATCCCTACGAGCAGTACTTC.

The chain links TRBV28 to TRBJ2-3; D is perhaps TRBD1 (5 bases). Germline V gene sequence: CDR1 MDHEN, CDR2 SYDVKM. V lost 3 bases and J lost 4, with 14 bases in between. The CDR3 length is 15 residues. In DNA, the CDR3 is TGTGCCAGCAGTTTTCGCAGGGTTAGACCAGATACGCAGTATTTT. It translates to CASSFRRVRPDTQYF.

The chain joins TRBV10-3 to TRBJ2-7; 9 bases map to TRBD1. The germline CDR1 and CDR2 sequences are ENHRY and SYGVKD. After removal of 2 bases from V and 3 bases from J, the junction contained 5 bases not matched to a gene. This CDR3 comprises 15 residues. CDR3 nucleotides: TGTGCCATCAGTGAGCCTGACAGGGGGGTCTACGAGCAGTACTTC. It encodes CAISEPDRGVYEQYF.

This clone has a single count. This chain joins TRBV19 and TRBJ2-1; 8 nucleotides align to TRBD2. The CDR3 loop spans 17 amino acids. The germline gives CDR1 LNHDA, CDR2 SQIVND (reference sequence). The V segment lost 3 bases and the J segment 9 bases; nucleotides outside the gene matches: 16. CDR3 in DNA: TGTGCCAGTAGTATCGACGCGGGGGGCCTTACAGGTGGTGAGCAGTTCTTC. Its protein is CASSIDAGGLTGGEQFF. The whole variable domain, remainder taken from reference TRBV19 and TRBJ2-1, is DGGITQSPKYLFRKEGQNVTLSCEQNLNHDAMYWYRQDPGQGLRLIYYSQIVNDFQKGDIAEGYSVSREKKESFPLTVTSAQKNPTAFYLCASSIDAGGLTGGEQFFGPGTRLTVL.

The J gene is TRBJ1-2, the V gene TRBV9, with 7 bases lining up with TRBD1. The length of the CDR3 is 14 residues. Germline CDR1 is SGDLS and CDR2 is YYNGEE. Trimming took 0 bases from V and 2 from J; bases not matched to a gene: 1. Written as DNA, the CDR3 is TGTGCCAGCAGCGTAGGGGACAGCAACTATGGCTACACCTTC. Its translation is CASSVGDSNYGYTF.

The CDR3 DNA follows: TGTGCCAGCAGCCAGGACAGGGGGAAAGGGAACACTGAAGCTTTCTTT. The encoded protein is CASSQDRGKGNTEAFF. The genes are TRBV7-3 and TRBJ1-1, with 10 bases aligning to TRBD1. J was trimmed by 1 base and V by 5 bases; bases with no gene match: 7. This CDR3 contains 16 residues. CDR1 and CDR2 (germline): SGHTA, FQGTGA.

The rearrangement uses TRBV5-8 and TRBJ1-2; 8 bases fit TRBD1. V was pared by 5 bases and J by 6 bases, with 6 bases of the junction left unmatched. Germline CDR1 SGHTS, CDR2 YDEGEE. CDR3 length: 13 amino acids. The DNA for the CDR3 is TGTGCCAGCAGGGTTACAGGGGGGAATGGCTACACCTTC. Encoded protein: CASRVTGGNGYTF.

The gene calls are TRBV7-9 and TRBJ1-4; no clear D gene. Germline lookup yields CDR1 SEHNR and CDR2 FQNEAQ (reference sequence). Trimming shortened V by 5 bases and J by 8 bases, and 12 bases separated the two germline ends. This CDR3 is built from 13 residues. The DNA of the CDR3 is TGTGCCAGCAGCAACATTTCAGGAGAAAAACTGTTTTTT. This gives the protein CASSNISGEKLFF.

This sequence joins TRBV19 and TRBJ2-7, with TRBD1 matching 8 bases. The germline V gene has CDR1 LNHDA and CDR2 SQIVND (reference sequence). There are 15 residues in the CDR3. V shed 5 bases and J 2 bases; nucleotides not matched to a gene: 8. The CDR3 region is CASSLRQGLAYEQYF. The DNA of the CDR3 is TGTGCCAGTAGTCTTAGACAGGGGCTAGCCTACGAGCAGTACTTC.

V is TRBV4-3 and J is TRBJ2-3; TRBD2 aligns across 14 bases. V trimming: 1 base; J trimming: 6 bases; junction bases outside the gene matches: 6. This CDR3 is built from 17 residues. The germline V gene encodes CDR1 LGHNA and CDR2 YSLEER. Written as DNA, the CDR3 is TGCGCCAGCAGCCAAGGTCCGACTAGCGGGAGGGCTGATACGCAGTATTTT. As protein: CASSQGPTSGRADTQYF.

V is TRBV2 and J is TRBJ1-5; D is unresolved. Germline V gives CDR1 SNHLY, CDR2 FYNNEI. The CDR3 has 13 residues. V was shortened by 4 bases and J by 1 base, with 5 bases between the two germline ends. The CDR3 region is CASSGGSNQPQHF. For the CDR3, the DNA is TGTGCCAGCAGTGGCGGCAGCAATCAGCCCCAGCATTTT. The full variable domain, rest sourced from reference TRBV2 and TRBJ1-5, is EPEVTQTPSHQVTQMGQEVILRCVPISNHLYFYWYRQILGQKVEFLVSFYNNEISEKSEIFDDQFSVERPDGSNFTLKIRSTKLEDSAMYFCASSGGSNQPQHFGDGTRLSIL.

This chain links TRBV14 with TRBJ2-7; D gene uncertain. This CDR3 has 15 residues. Germline V gene data show CDR1 as SGHDN and CDR2 as FVKESK. Trimming cost V 4 bases and J 3 bases, with 16 bases left between them. In DNA, the CDR3 is TGTGCCAGCAGCCTTACAATATTGTCCGTCTACGAGCAGTACTTC. The encoded protein is CASSLTILSVYEQYF.

The CDR3 sequence is CASSFVSSGKNEQFF. For the CDR3, the DNA is TGTGCCAGCAGTTTCGTGTCTAGCGGGAAGAATGAGCAGTTCTTC. V is TRBV27 and J is TRBJ2-1, with TRBD2 matching over 9 bases. The ends lost 3 bases at V and 7 bases at J; junction bases unmatched: 7. The CDR3 has 15 amino acids. Germline CDR1 MNHEY, CDR2 SMNVEV (reference sequence).

J is TRBJ2-5 and V is TRBV5-4, with 10 bases lining up with TRBD1. The CDR3 loop spans 16 amino acids. The trim removed 2 bases at V and 5 bases at J, leaving 9 bases unmatched. CDR1 and CDR2 (germline): SGHNT, YYREEE (reference sequence). CDR3 sequence reads: CASSFGGDRGFETQYF. CDR3 DNA: TGTGCCAGCAGCTTTGGGGGGGACAGGGGTTTCGAGACCCAGTACTTC. Supplemented by reference TRBV5-4 and TRBJ2-5, the full variable domain reads ETGVTQSPTHLIKTRGQQVTLRCSSQSGHNTVSWYQQALGQGPQFIFQYYREEENGRGNFPPRFSGLQFPNYSSELNVNALELDDSALYLCASSFGGDRGFETQYFGPGTRLLVL.

The chain links TRBV5-1 to TRBJ2-7; 12 nucleotides match TRBD2. CDR3 length equals 16 residues. The germline CDR1 and CDR2 sequences are SGHRS and YFSETQ. V lost 0 bases to trimming and J lost 3 bases; unmatched junction nucleotides: 4. The CDR3 spells CASSLGLAGAYYEQYF. The CDR3 DNA is TGCGCCAGCAGCTTGGGACTAGCGGGAGCCTACTACGAGCAGTACTTC.

J is TRBJ2-7 and V is TRBV6-5; tentative D call: TRBD2 (6 bases). CDR3 size: 12 residues. V lost 3 bases and J lost 6, with 9 bases in between. Per the germline V gene, CDR1 is MNHEY and CDR2 is SVGAGI. CDR3 DNA: TGTGCCAGCAGTTATCAGGGAGGCGAGCAGTACTTC. Its protein is CASSYQGGEQYF.

This chain links TRBV9 with TRBJ2-7; D is perhaps TRBD1 (5 bases). This CDR3 is built from 14 residues. The germline V gene has CDR1 SGDLS and CDR2 YYNGEE. The V and J ends lost 3 bases and 4 bases respectively, with 14 bases between them. CDR3 bases: TGTGCCAGCAGCGATTCAGGGCAGGGTTACGAGCAGTACTTC. This encodes CASSDSGQGYEQYF.

The chain joins TRBV19 to TRBJ1-5; tentatively, D is TRBD1 (5 bases). The CDR3 is made up of 17 amino acids. Trimming shortened V by 0 bases and J by 7 bases, and 19 bases separated the two germline ends. CDR1 and CDR2 (germline): LNHDA, SQIVND (reference sequence). CDR3 loop: CASSIDGASEGRQPQHF. DNA of the CDR3: TGTGCCAGTAGTATAGATGGGGCTTCGGAGGGGCGACAGCCCCAGCATTTT. Complete variable domain (other parts from reference TRBV19 and TRBJ1-5): DGGITQSPKYLFRKEGQNVTLSCEQNLNHDAMYWYRQDPGQGLRLIYYSQIVNDFQKGDIAEGYSVSREKKESFPLTVTSAQKNPTAFYLCASSIDGASEGRQPQHFGDGTRLSIL.

V usage is TRBV28 and J usage is TRBJ2-2; D unclear. From germline, CDR1 is MDHEN and CDR2 SYDVKM. V dropped 3 bases and J dropped 1 base, with 6 bases sitting between them. This CDR3 region has 14 residues. The CDR3 coding sequence is TGTGCCAGCAGTTTGACGGGGAACACCGGGGAGCTGTTTTTT. Protein sequence: CASSLTGNTGELFF.